This is a list of T cell receptor beta chains from one sample in a study of blood T cell repertoires in COVID-19. Sequenced by immunoSEQ multiplex PCR; TCRdb stores in-frame clones only, minus some. The sample carries some 99,000 clones, 70% to 80% recorded once. The sequenced sample was peripheral blood. These receptors were obtained from a man in his sixties or seventies with acute or convalescent COVID-19. Each CDR3 is given with its conserved first and last residue. The D gene is left open where the match is weak. Only part of the rows carry a size: once, few, many, or a class if the clone is expanded.

cdr3_nt cdr3_aa v_call clone_size d_call j_call
TGTGCCAGCAGCTTGGTGGAGTCCTACAATGAGCAGTTCTTC CASSLVESYNEQFF TRBV7-8 once . TRBJ2-1
TGTGCCAGCAGCCAAAGGGGGCCAGGGCAGGGGCCAGATACGCAGTATTTT CASSQRGPGQGPDTQYF TRBV14 once TRBD1 TRBJ2-3
TGTGCCAGCAGCTTAGACATGCAAAGCTCCTACGAGCAGTACTTC CASSLDMQSSYEQYF TRBV7-2 . . TRBJ2-7
TGTGCCAGCAGTGAAGCGCCTGGACAGGGCACAGATACGCAGTATTTT CASSEAPGQGTDTQYF TRBV6-1 . TRBD1 TRBJ2-3
TGTGCCAGCAGTTTTCTCTCCGAGCAGTACTTC CASSFLSEQYF TRBV28 . . TRBJ2-7
TGTGCCAGCAGTTACTCGCCCAGGGCGAACACTGAAGCTTTCTTT CASSYSPRANTEAFF TRBV6-5 . . TRBJ1-1
TGTGCCAGCAGCGCGATAACAGGGGATCATGGCTACACCTTC CASSAITGDHGYTF TRBV5-6 . TRBD1 TRBJ1-2
TGTGCCAGCAGCCAAGTCTGCCTAAACTCTGGAAACACCATATATTTT CASSQVCLNSGNTIYF TRBV3-1/TRBV3-2 . . TRBJ1-3
TGTGCCAGCAGCTCTCTGACAGGGGCGGATACGCAGTATTTT CASSSLTGADTQYF TRBV5-4 . TRBD1 TRBJ2-3
TGCAGCGTTGGATTCGGACAGGGCTACGAGCAGTACTTC CSVGFGQGYEQYF TRBV29-1 . TRBD1 TRBJ2-7
TGTGCCAGCAGCTCCGGGACAGGGTTATATCAGCCCCAGCATTTT CASSSGTGLYQPQHF TRBV28 . TRBD1 TRBJ1-5
TGTGCCAGCAGCGAGGGACTGAGGAGCTCCTACGAGCAGTACTTC CASSEGLRSSYEQYF TRBV9 . . TRBJ2-7
TGTGCCAGCTCACCCCAGGGCTCCCGGCGGGATACGCAGTATTTT CASSPQGSRRDTQYF TRBV18 . . TRBJ2-3
TGTGCCAGCAGGCCAGGGGGCGCCGTCACCGGGGAGCTGTTTTTT CASRPGGAVTGELFF TRBV27 . TRBD1 TRBJ2-2
TGTGCCAGCAGCCGCGGGACTAGCGGGAACCTAGCCTACGAGCAGTACTTC CASSRGTSGNLAYEQYF TRBV3-1/TRBV3-2 . TRBD2 TRBJ2-7
TGTGCCAGCAGCCTAGCCGGTGGTCGGGACACCTACGAGCAGTACTTC CASSLAGGRDTYEQYF TRBV7-6 . . TRBJ2-7
TGTGCCAGCAGTGAAGCGCTTCACCAGGCCTACTACACCTTC CASSEALHQAYYTF TRBV2 . . TRBJ1-2
TGTGCCAGCAGATTCGACAGGGGGCATGTGAATGAGCAGTTCTTC CASRFDRGHVNEQFF TRBV21-1 . . TRBJ2-1
TGTGCCACCAGTGATTTGACCCCAGTGGAGACCCAGTACTTC CATSDLTPVETQYF TRBV24-1 . . TRBJ2-5
TGTGCCTGGCCCGCAGACAGGGGGCCAGGGGAGCAGTACTTC CAWPADRGPGEQYF TRBV30 . TRBD1 TRBJ2-7
TGTGCCAGCAGCTGGGCCCCCATGGCAGGGGCCTACAATGAGCAGTTCTTC CASSWAPMAGAYNEQFF TRBV7-2 . . TRBJ2-1
TGTGCCAGCAGTCGTGGCCGGGTCTCTGGAAACACCATATATTTT CASSRGRVSGNTIYF TRBV28 . . TRBJ1-3
TGTGCCAGCAGCCCGCCGGGGGGAGATACGCAGTATTTT CASSPPGGDTQYF TRBV11-3 . TRBD2 TRBJ2-3
TGTGCCAGCAGCTTAAATAAGGACACACCTAATTCACCCCTCCACTTT CASSLNKDTPNSPLHF TRBV7-6 . . TRBJ1-6
TGTGCTAGTGGTCCCGGACAGGGGGCAGGGGAGCAGTACTTC CASGPGQGAGEQYF TRBV12-5 . TRBD1 TRBJ2-7
TGTGCCAGCTCACCCCGACAGGGGGCCAACAATGAGCAGTTCTTC CASSPRQGANNEQFF TRBV18 . TRBD1 TRBJ2-1
TGTGCCACCAGCAGGGGACAGGCTGCTAGCACAGATACGCAGTATTTT CATSRGQAASTDTQYF TRBV15 . TRBD1 TRBJ2-3
TGTGCCAGCAGCTTCACCGGGACAGGGGGTCTTCAGCCCCAGCATTTT CASSFTGTGGLQPQHF TRBV7-2 . TRBD1 TRBJ1-5
TGTGCCAGCAGCCATCCCCGGTCTGGAAACACCATATATTTT CASSHPRSGNTIYF TRBV4-2 . . TRBJ1-3
TGTGCCAGTCAGGGGTATAGCAATCAGCCCCAGCATTTT CASQGYSNQPQHF TRBV19 . . TRBJ1-5
TGTGCCAGCAGCCCCCGCGGGGTAGCGGGAGGAGATGAGCAGTTCTTC CASSPRGVAGGDEQFF TRBV4-2 . TRBD2 TRBJ2-1
TGTGCCACCAGCAGAGCTAGCGGGAGTGAGCAGTACTTC CATSRASGSEQYF TRBV15 once TRBD2 TRBJ2-7
TGTGCCAGCAGCCCCATCGACTCGCGTGGTGAGACCCAGTACTTC CASSPIDSRGETQYF TRBV9 . . TRBJ2-5
TGTGCCAGCAGTTTGGGGCTAGCGGAGTACAATGAGCAGTTCTTC CASSLGLAEYNEQFF TRBV27 once TRBD2 TRBJ2-1
TGTGCCAGCAGAAGAGGACACGATGAAAAACTGTTTTTT CASRRGHDEKLFF TRBV2 . . TRBJ1-4
TGTGCCAGCAGCCAAACGACAGGGATTAACACTGAAGCTTTCTTT CASSQTTGINTEAFF TRBV3-1/TRBV3-2 . TRBD1 TRBJ1-1
TGTGCCAGCAGCCCTCGGGACAGCGCAAGCTCCTACAATGAGCAGTTCTTC CASSPRDSASSYNEQFF TRBV3-1/TRBV3-2 . TRBD1 TRBJ2-1
TGTGCCAGCAGCCGGGGGAGGGGAGAGGGAGAAGAGACCCAGTACTTC CASSRGRGEGEETQYF TRBV4-2 . TRBD2 TRBJ2-5
TGTGCCAGCAGCTTGACGGCAGGGGGCACGGGCGAGCAGTACTTC CASSLTAGGTGEQYF TRBV5-5 once TRBD1 TRBJ2-7
TGTGCCAGCAGCCACAGGGGAAACACCATATATTTT CASSHRGNTIYF TRBV7-8 . . TRBJ1-3
TGTGCCAGCAGCCAAGATAGGGGGACTAGCGGGAGCGAGCAGTACTTC CASSQDRGTSGSEQYF TRBV3-1/TRBV3-2 . TRBD2 TRBJ2-7
TGTGCCAGCAGCTTAACTCCGGGAGCCGGGTACGAGCAGTACTTC CASSLTPGAGYEQYF TRBV7-3 . . TRBJ2-7
TGTGCCAGTAGTCCCGGGACTAGCGCCCAAGAGACCCAGTACTTC CASSPGTSAQETQYF TRBV19 few TRBD2 TRBJ2-5
TGTGCCAGCAGGATAAGCGGGTCGAACACCGGGGAGCTGTTTTTT CASRISGSNTGELFF TRBV6-5 few . TRBJ2-2
TGTGCCAGCGTCATGGGACAGGGGAAAGGAGGTACGCAGTATTTT CASVMGQGKGGTQYF TRBV2 . TRBD1 TRBJ2-3
TGTGCCAGCAGCTCGCCGGGACTAGCGGAATACGAGCAGTACTTC CASSSPGLAEYEQYF TRBV7-6 . TRBD2 TRBJ2-7
TGCAGCGTTAGTAGCGGGAGGCCCTACGAGCAGTACTTC CSVSSGRPYEQYF TRBV29-1 few TRBD2 TRBJ2-7
TGTGCCAGCTCACCCCCCCCCGCGGGGGATACGCAGTATTTT CASSPPPAGDTQYF TRBV18 . . TRBJ2-3
TGTGCCACCAGTGAAGGGGGACAGGGGACGAATGAAAAACTGTTTTTT CATSEGGQGTNEKLFF TRBV24-1 . TRBD1 TRBJ1-4
TGTGCCAGCAGCACGGAACAGGGGGGCTTCGCAGATACGCAGTATTTT CASSTEQGGFADTQYF TRBV5-4 . TRBD1 TRBJ2-3
TGCAGCGGGACAGGACTCCCCGGGGGTACGCAGTATTTT CSGTGLPGGTQYF TRBV29-1 . . TRBJ2-3
TGTGCCAGCAGCCCGTCAGAGACCCAGTACTTC CASSPSETQYF TRBV7-2 . . TRBJ2-5
TGTGCCAGGTTGACAGGCCCCAACTATGGCTACACCTTC CARLTGPNYGYTF TRBV2 few . TRBJ1-2
TGTGCCAGCAGCCAAGATACCAGGGGGTTTGAAGCTTTCTTT CASSQDTRGFEAFF TRBV3-1/TRBV3-2 . TRBD1 TRBJ1-1
TGCGCCAGCAGCCTAGACCGGGACAGAGGTTACCAGCAGTACTTC CASSLDRDRGYQQYF TRBV4-3 few TRBD1 TRBJ2-7